This TCR beta chain is from a study of CD4 T cells in relation to SARS-CoV-2 and coronaviruses. Background on the study: A couple of subjects were Hispanic; patients were under 10 males and a few females.

Worth noting for this clone: Antigen: not known.

There are 16 residues in the CDR3. V lost 2 bases, J lost 0 bases, and 12 bases lay in between. The V gene's germline CDR1 is MNHNS and CDR2 SASEGT. Produced via immunoSEQ multiplex PCR; TCRdb's table is partial and in-frame only. Here the sample spans approximately 41,000 clones, over 70% being singletons. This receptor was identified in an adult with COVID-19. Material for sequencing was naive CD4+ T cells from PBMCs, cultured in vitro. Subset in this sample: naive CD4+ T cells isolated by negative enrichment. The chain recombines TRBV6-1 with TRBJ2-3, with D tentatively TRBD1 (6 bases). CDR3 sequence reads: CASSEFTGSSTDTQYF. CDR3 coding DNA: TGTGCCAGCAGTGAATTCACAGGGTCTAGCACAGATACGCAGTATTTT.